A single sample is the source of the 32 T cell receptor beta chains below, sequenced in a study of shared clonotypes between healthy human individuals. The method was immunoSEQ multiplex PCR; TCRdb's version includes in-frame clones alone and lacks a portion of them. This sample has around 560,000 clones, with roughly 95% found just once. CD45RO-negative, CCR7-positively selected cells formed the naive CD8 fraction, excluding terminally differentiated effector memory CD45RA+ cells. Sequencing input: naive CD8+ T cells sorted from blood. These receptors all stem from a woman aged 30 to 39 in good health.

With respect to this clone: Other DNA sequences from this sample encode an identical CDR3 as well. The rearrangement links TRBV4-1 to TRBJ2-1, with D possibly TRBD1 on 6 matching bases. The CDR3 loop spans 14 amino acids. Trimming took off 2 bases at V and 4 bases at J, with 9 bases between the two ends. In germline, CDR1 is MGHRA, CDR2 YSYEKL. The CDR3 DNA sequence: TGCGCCAGCAGCCAACGGACAGCATACAATGAGCAGTTCTTC. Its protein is CASSQRTAYNEQFF.

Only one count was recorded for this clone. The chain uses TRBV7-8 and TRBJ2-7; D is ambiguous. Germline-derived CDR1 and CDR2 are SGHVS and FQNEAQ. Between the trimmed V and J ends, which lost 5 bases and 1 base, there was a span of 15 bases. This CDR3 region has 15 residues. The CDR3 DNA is TGTGCCAGCAGCACGCGAGGTGACATTTCCTACGAGCAGTACTTC. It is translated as CASSTRGDISYEQYF.

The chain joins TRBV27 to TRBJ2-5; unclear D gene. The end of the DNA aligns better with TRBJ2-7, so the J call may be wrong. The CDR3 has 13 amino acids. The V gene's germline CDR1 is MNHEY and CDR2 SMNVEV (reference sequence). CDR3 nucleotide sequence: TGTGCCAGCAGCAGAGTGATGGGCTACGAGCAGTACTTC. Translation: CASSRVMGYEQYF.

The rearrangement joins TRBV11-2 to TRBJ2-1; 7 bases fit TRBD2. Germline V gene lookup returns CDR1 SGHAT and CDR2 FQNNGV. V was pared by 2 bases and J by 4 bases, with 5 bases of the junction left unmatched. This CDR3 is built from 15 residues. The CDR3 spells CASSLTREFYNEQFF. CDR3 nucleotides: TGTGCCAGCAGCTTAACGCGGGAGTTTTACAATGAGCAGTTCTTC.

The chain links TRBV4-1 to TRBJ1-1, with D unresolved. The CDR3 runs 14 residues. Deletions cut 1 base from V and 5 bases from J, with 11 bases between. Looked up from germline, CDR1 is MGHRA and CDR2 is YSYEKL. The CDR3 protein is CASSQAGWMTEAFF. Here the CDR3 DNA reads TGCGCCAGCAGCCAAGCGGGATGGATGACTGAAGCTTTCTTT.

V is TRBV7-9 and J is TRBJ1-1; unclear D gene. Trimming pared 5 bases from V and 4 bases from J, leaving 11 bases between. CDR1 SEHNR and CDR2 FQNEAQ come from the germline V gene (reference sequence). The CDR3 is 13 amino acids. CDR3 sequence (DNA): TGTGCCAGCAGCGGGAGACACCCCACTGAAGCTTTCTTT. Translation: CASSGRHPTEAFF.

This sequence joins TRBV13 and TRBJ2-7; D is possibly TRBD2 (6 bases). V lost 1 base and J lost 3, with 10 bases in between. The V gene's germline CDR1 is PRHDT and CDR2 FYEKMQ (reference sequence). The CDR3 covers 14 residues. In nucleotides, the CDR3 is TGTGCCAGCAGCTTAGAATTAGCGGTCTACGAGCAGTACTTC. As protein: CASSLELAVYEQYF.

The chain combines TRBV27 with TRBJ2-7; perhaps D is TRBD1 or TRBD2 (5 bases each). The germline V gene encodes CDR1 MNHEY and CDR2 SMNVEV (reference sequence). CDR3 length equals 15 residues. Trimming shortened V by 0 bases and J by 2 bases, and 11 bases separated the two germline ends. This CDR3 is CASSLSWGTAYEQYF. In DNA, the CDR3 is TGTGCCAGCAGTTTATCATGGGGGACGGCCTACGAGCAGTACTTC.

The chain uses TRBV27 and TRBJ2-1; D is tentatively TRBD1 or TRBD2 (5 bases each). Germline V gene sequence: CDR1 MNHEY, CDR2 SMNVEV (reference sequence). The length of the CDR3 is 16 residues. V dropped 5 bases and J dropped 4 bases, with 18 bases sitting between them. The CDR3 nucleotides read TGTGCCAGCAGTACCTCCATCGGGACGGTGTACAATGAGCAGTTCTTC. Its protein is CASSTSIGTVYNEQFF.

The CDR3 loop is CASSLTTRGTEAFF. The CDR3 region has the DNA TGTGCCAGCAGCCTGACGACGAGGGGCACTGAAGCTTTCTTT. The rearrangement links TRBV6-6 to TRBJ1-1; a weak D match, TRBD1 (5 bases). The CDR3 runs 14 residues. Germline V gives CDR1 MNHNY, CDR2 SVGAGI (reference sequence). V was pared by 6 bases and J by 4 bases, with 15 bases between.

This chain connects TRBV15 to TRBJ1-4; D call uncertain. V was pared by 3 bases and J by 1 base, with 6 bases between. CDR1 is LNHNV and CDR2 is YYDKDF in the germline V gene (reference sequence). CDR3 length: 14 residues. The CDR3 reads CATSRRGTNEKLFF. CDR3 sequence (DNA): TGTGCCACCAGCAGGAGAGGAACTAATGAAAAACTGTTTTTT. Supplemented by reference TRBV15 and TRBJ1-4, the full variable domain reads DAMVIQNPRYQVTQFGKPVTLSCSQTLNHNVMYWYQQKSSQAPKLLFHYYDKDFNNEADTPDNFQSRRPNTSFCFLDIRSPGLGDTAMYLCATSRRGTNEKLFFGSGTQLSVL.

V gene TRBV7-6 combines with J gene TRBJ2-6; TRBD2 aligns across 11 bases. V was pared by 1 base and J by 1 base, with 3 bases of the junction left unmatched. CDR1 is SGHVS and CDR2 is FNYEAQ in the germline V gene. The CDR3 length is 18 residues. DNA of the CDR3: TGTGCCAGCAGCTTAGGGCTAGCGGGAGGTTCTGGGGCCAACGTCCTGACTTTC. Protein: CASSLGLAGGSGANVLTF. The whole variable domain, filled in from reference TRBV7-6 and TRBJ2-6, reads GAGVSQSPRYKVTKRGQDVALRCDPISGHVSLYWYRQALGQGPEFLTYFNYEAQQDKSGLPNDRFSAERPEGSISTLTIQRTEQRDSAMYRCASSLGLAGGSGANVLTFGAGSRLTVL.

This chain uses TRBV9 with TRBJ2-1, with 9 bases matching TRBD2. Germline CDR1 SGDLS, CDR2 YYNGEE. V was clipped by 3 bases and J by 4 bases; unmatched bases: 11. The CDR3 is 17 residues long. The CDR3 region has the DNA TGTGCCAGCAGCGCCCCCCGGAGCGGGAGGAGGTACAATGAGCAGTTCTTC. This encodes CASSAPRSGRRYNEQFF. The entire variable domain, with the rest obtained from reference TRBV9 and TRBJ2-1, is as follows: DSGVTQTPKHLITATGQRVTLRCSPRSGDLSVYWYQQSLDQGLQFLIQYYNGEERAKGNILERFSAQQFPDLHSELNLSSLELGDSALYFCASSAPRSGRRYNEQFFGPGTRLTVL.

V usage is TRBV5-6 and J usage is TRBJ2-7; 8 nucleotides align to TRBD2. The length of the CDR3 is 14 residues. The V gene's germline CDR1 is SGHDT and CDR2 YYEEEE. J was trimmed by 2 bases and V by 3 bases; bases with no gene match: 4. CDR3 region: CASSSTGRAYEQYF. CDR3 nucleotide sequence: TGTGCCAGCAGCTCAACCGGGAGGGCCTACGAGCAGTACTTC.

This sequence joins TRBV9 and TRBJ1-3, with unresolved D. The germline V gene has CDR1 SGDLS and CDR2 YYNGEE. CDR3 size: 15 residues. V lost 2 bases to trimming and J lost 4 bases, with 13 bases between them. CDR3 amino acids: CASSVGGVYGNTIYF. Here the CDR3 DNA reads TGTGCCAGCAGCGTTGGAGGAGTTTACGGAAACACCATATATTTT.

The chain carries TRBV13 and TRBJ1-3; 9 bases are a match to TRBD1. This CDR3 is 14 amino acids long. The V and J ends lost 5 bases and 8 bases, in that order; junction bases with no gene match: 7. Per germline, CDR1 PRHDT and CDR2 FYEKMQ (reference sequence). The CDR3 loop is CASSPSQGADTIYF. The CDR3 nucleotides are TGTGCCAGCAGCCCGTCACAGGGGGCTGACACCATATATTTT.

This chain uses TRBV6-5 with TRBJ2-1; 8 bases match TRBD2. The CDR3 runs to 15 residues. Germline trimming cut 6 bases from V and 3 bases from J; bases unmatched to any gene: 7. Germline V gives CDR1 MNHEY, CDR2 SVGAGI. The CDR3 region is CASSDSGRYYNEQFF. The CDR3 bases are TGTGCCAGCAGCGACAGCGGGAGATACTACAATGAGCAGTTCTTC.

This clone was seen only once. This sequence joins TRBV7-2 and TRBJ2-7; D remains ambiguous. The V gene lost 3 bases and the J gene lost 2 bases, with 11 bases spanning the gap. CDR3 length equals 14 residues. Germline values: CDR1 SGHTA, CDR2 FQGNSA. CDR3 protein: CASSFAFPPYEQYF. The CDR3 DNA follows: TGTGCCAGCAGCTTCGCCTTTCCTCCCTACGAGCAGTACTTC.

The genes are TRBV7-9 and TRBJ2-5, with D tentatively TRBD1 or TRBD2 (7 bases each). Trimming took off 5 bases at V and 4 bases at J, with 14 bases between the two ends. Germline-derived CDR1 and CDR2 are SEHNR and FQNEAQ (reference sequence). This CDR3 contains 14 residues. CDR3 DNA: TGTGCCAGCAGCGTGACAGGGAGGGGAGAGACCCAGTACTTC. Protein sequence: CASSVTGRGETQYF. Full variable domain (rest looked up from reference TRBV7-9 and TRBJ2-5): DTGVSQNPRHKITKRGQNVTFRCDPISEHNRLYWYRQTLGQGPEFLTYFQNEAQLEKSRLLSDRFSAERPKGSFSTLEIQRTEQGDSAMYLCASSVTGRGETQYFGPGTRLLVL.

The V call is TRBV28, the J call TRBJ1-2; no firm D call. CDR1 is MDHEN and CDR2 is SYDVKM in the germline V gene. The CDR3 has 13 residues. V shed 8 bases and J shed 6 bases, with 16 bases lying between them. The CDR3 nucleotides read TGTGCCAGCCGGACCCTCGGAGGGCATGGCTACACCTTC. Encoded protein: CASRTLGGHGYTF.

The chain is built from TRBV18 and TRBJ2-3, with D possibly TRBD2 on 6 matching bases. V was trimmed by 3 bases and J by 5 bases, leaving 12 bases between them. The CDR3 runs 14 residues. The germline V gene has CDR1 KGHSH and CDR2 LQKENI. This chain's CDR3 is CASSPGGPLDTQYF. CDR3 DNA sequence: TGTGCCAGCTCACCGGGAGGCCCCCTAGATACGCAGTATTTT.

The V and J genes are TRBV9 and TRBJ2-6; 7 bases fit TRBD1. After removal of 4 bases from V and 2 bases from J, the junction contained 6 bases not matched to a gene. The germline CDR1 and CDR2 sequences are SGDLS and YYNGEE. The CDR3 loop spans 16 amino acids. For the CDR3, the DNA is TGTGCCAGCAGCTCAACGACAGGGACTGGGGCCAACGTCCTGACTTTC. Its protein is CASSSTTGTGANVLTF. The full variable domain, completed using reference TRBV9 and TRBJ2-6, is DSGVTQTPKHLITATGQRVTLRCSPRSGDLSVYWYQQSLDQGLQFLIQYYNGEERAKGNILERFSAQQFPDLHSELNLSSLELGDSALYFCASSSTTGTGANVLTFGAGSRLTVL.

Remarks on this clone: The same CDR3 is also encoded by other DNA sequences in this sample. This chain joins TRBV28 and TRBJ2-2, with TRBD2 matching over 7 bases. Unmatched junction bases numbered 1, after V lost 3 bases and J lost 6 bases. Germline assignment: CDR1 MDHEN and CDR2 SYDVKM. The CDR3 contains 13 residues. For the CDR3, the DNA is TGTGCCAGCAGTTTCGCGGGAGCCGGGGAGCTGTTTTTT. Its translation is CASSFAGAGELFF.

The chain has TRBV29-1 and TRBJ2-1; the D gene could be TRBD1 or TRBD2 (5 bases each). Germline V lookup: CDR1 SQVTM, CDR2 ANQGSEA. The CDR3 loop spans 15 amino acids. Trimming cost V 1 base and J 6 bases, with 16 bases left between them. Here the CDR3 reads CSVEGGAPLLNEQFF. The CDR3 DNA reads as TGCAGCGTTGAAGGAGGGGCTCCTCTACTCAATGAGCAGTTCTTC.

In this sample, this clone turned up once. The CDR3 protein is CASSEPGGARDNEQFF. The CDR3 coding sequence is TGTGCCAGCAGTGAGCCCGGCGGGGCGAGGGACAATGAGCAGTTCTTC. This chain links TRBV6-1 with TRBJ2-1, with a weak D call TRBD2 (6 bases). The germline gives CDR1 MNHNS, CDR2 SASEGT. The V gene lost 3 bases and the J gene lost 5 bases, with 17 bases spanning the gap. The CDR3 totals 16 residues.

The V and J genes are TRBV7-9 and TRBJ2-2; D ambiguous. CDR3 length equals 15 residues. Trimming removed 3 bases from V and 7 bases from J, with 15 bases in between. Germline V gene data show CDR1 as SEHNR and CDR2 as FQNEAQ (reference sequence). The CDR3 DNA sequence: TGTGCCAGCAGCTTCGTTGAGACTGGGGACGGGGAGCTGTTTTTT. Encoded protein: CASSFVETGDGELFF.

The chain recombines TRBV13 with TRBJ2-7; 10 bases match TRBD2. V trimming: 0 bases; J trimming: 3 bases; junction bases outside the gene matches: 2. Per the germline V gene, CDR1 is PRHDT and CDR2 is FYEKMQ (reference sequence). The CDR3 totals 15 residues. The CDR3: CASSLGLAGNYEQYF. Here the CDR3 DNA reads TGTGCCAGCAGCTTAGGACTAGCGGGAAACTACGAGCAGTACTTC.

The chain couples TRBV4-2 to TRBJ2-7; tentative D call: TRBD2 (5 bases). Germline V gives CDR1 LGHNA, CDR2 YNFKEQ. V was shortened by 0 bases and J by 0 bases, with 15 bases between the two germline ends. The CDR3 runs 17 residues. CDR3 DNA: TGTGCCAGCAGCCAAGAGTTTATTAGCGCCGACTCCTACGAGCAGTACTTC. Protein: CASSQEFISADSYEQYF.

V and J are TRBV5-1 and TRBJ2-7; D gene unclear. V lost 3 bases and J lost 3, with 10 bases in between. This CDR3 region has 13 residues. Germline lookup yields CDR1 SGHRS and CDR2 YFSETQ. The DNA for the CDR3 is TGCGCCAGCAGCTCAACCAAATACTACGAGCAGTACTTC. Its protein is CASSSTKYYEQYF.

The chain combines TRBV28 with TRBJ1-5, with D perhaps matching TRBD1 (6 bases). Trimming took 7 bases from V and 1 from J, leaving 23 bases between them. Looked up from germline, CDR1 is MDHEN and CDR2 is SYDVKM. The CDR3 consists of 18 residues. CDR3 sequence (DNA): TGTGCCAGCACCATCATCGGGGGGGCGTGGATGAGCAATCAGCCCCAGCATTTT. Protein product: CASTIIGGAWMSNQPQHF.

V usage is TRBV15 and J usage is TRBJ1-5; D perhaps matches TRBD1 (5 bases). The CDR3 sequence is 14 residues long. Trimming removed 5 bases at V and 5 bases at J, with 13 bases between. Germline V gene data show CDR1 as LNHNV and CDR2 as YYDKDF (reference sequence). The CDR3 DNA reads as TGTGCCACCAGCCCCGGGGGGGTGGATCAGCCCCAGCATTTT. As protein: CATSPGGVDQPQHF.

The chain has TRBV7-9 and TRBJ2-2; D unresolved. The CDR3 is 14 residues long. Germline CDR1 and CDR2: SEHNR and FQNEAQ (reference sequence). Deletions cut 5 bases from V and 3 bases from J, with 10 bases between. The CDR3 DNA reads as TGTGCCAGCAGCCTCCGGGCCTACACCGGGGAGCTGTTTTTT. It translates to CASSLRAYTGELFF.